This T cell receptor beta chain came from a study of blood T cell repertoires in COVID-19. The CDR3 runs to 13 residues. Germline loops: CDR1 MDHEN, CDR2 SYDVKM. The J segment lost 4 bases and the V segment lost 6 bases, leaving 4 bases of the junction unmatched. Data came from immunoSEQ multiplex PCR; TCRdb stores just in-frame clones and leaves some out. The sample lists 150,000 to 200,000 clones, about 88% occurring once. The chain links TRBV28 to TRBJ2-3; 7 nucleotides line up with TRBD1. Sequenced sample: peripheral blood. The clonotype comes from a man aged 65 to 85 with active or convalescent COVID-19. The CDR3 sequence is CASRRQGSDTQYF. The CDR3 DNA sequence: TGTGCCAGCAGGAGACAGGGTTCAGATACGCAGTATTTT. Full variable domain (outside the CDR3, taken from reference TRBV28 and TRBJ2-3): DVKVTQSSRYLVKRTGEKVFLECVQDMDHENMFWYRQDPGLGLRLIYFSYDVKMKEKGDIPEGYSVSREKKERFSLILESASTNQTSMYLCASRRQGSDTQYFGPGTRLTVL.